The 31 T cell receptor beta chains below come from one sample, sequenced in a study of STAT3 mutations in large granular lymphocyte leukemia. Study-level results: Every T-LGLL patient had at least one immunodominant TCRbeta clonotype.

TCRdb's table, derived via immunoSEQ multiplex PCR, lists solely in-frame clones and lacks some. The sample consists of over 15,000 clones, 80% to 95% of them appearing once. For these TCRs, the target antigens are not known. Sequenced: peripheral blood mononuclear cells. The receptors originated from a woman aged 45-65 years with T-cell large granular lymphocyte leukemia. Some clones in this sample may be carry-over from other donors' samples.

This clone was observed a single time. The chain couples TRBV7-9 to TRBJ2-5; 15 bases agree with TRBD2. The CDR3 length is 16 residues. V was clipped by 5 bases and J by 5 bases; unmatched bases: 6. Per the germline V gene, CDR1 is SEHNR and CDR2 is FQNEAQ (reference sequence). The CDR3 loop is CASSRTSGRASETQYF. DNA of the CDR3: TGTGCCAGCAGCCGGACTAGCGGGAGGGCCTCTGAGACCCAGTACTTC.

The chain has TRBV4-1 and TRBJ2-2; D not certain. Trimming stripped 1 base from V and 1 base from J, with 7 bases between. The CDR3 totals 15 residues. Germline V gene data show CDR1 as MGHRA and CDR2 as YSYEKL. This CDR3 reads CASSQVTWNTGELFF. The CDR3 bases are TGCGCCAGCAGCCAAGTAACCTGGAACACCGGGGAGCTGTTTTTT.

This rearrangement joins TRBV5-1 to TRBJ2-3; D may be TRBD1 (5 bases). Trimming removed 0 bases from V and 3 bases from J, with 11 bases in between. This CDR3 spans 15 amino acids. Germline loops: CDR1 SGHRS, CDR2 YFSETQ. CDR3 sequence: CASSLGPGKTDTQYF. The CDR3 nucleotides are TGCGCCAGCAGCTTGGGGCCAGGGAAGACAGATACGCAGTATTTT.

J is TRBJ2-1 and V is TRBV9; 7 bases are a match to TRBD1. This CDR3 is built from 21 residues. Germline trimming cut 3 bases from V and 4 bases from J; bases unmatched to any gene: 25. Germline CDR1 and CDR2: SGDLS and YYNGEE. The CDR3 region is CASSARLLVAQTGLIYNEQFF. The CDR3 DNA follows: TGTGCCAGCAGCGCTCGCCTTCTCGTAGCACAGACAGGGCTGATTTACAATGAGCAGTTCTTC.

This chain links TRBV7-9 with TRBJ2-7, with D hard to call. Trimming took 4 bases from V and 2 from J, leaving 6 bases between them. Germline assignment: CDR1 SEHNR and CDR2 FQNEAQ (reference sequence). This CDR3 region has 12 residues. The CDR3 region is CASSSLTYEQYF. The CDR3 bases are TGTGCCAGCAGCTCCCTAACCTACGAGCAGTACTTC.

The rearrangement uses TRBV7-9 and TRBJ2-3; unclear D gene. Germline V gene sequence: CDR1 SEHNR, CDR2 FQNEAQ (reference sequence). The CDR3 has 15 amino acids. Trimming removed 4 bases from V and 0 bases from J, with 11 bases in between. CDR3: CASSYTRASTDTQYF. CDR3 DNA sequence: TGTGCCAGCAGCTACACACGAGCTAGCACAGATACGCAGTATTTT.

This chain joins TRBV25-1 and TRBJ2-2, with D possibly TRBD1 on 5 matching bases. The CDR3 sequence is 15 residues long. V dropped 2 bases and J dropped 1 base, with 8 bases sitting between them. The germline gives CDR1 MGHDK, CDR2 SYGVNS. CDR3 bases: TGTGCCAGCAGTGAAGGCCAGGGGAACACCGGGGAGCTGTTTTTT. Protein: CASSEGQGNTGELFF.

The chain's CDR3 is CAIVYGQGATEAFF. CDR3 nucleotide sequence: TGTGCCATCGTTTATGGACAGGGGGCCACTGAAGCTTTCTTT. This chain joins TRBV6-1 and TRBJ1-1, with 11 bases that match TRBD1. Losses at the gene ends were 10 bases for V and 4 bases for J; bases not matched to a gene: 8. The CDR3 is made up of 14 amino acids. Per germline, CDR1 MNHNS and CDR2 SASEGT.

This clone was counted between two and nine times. The chain joins TRBV5-8 to TRBJ2-7, with D perhaps TRBD1 (6 bases). CDR3 length: 14 amino acids. V lost 2 bases, J lost 3 bases, and 12 bases lay in between. Germline CDR1 and CDR2: SGHTS and YDEGEE. CDR3 amino acids: CASSLTGNSYEQYF. The CDR3 bases are TGTGCCAGCAGCTTAACAGGGAATAGCTACGAGCAGTACTTC.

The chain has TRBV27 and TRBJ1-4, with 7 bases matching TRBD1. There are 15 residues in the CDR3. Germline assignment: CDR1 MNHEY and CDR2 SMNVEV (reference sequence). V dropped 3 bases and J dropped 7; count of bases not matched to a gene: 8. CDR3 loop: CASSFSTGVGEKLFF. CDR3 coding DNA: TGTGCCAGCAGTTTCTCTACAGGGGTGGGTGAAAAACTGTTTTTT.

V usage is TRBV5-6 and J usage is TRBJ1-4; D unresolved. CDR1 SGHDT and CDR2 YYEEEE come from the germline V gene. The V end lost 4 bases, the J end lost 8 bases, and 18 bases lay between the germline ends. The CDR3 sequence is 15 residues long. The CDR3: CASSPSAGWTEKLFF. As DNA, the CDR3 is TGTGCCAGCAGCCCTTCCGCCGGTTGGACGGAAAAACTGTTTTTT.

V and J are TRBV18 and TRBJ2-3; 8 nucleotides align to TRBD1. CDR3 size: 15 residues. Germline lookup yields CDR1 KGHSH and CDR2 LQKENI. V lost 2 bases and J lost 3; bases outside the gene matches: 4. CDR3 loop: CASSPRTGMTDTQYF. CDR3 nucleotide sequence: TGTGCCAGCTCACCAAGGACAGGGATGACAGATACGCAGTATTTT.

The CDR3 region has the DNA TGTGCCACCAGCAGAGGGCGGGAGGGCCCCCGGCCGGATACGCAGTATTTT. Translation: CATSRGREGPRPDTQYF. V usage is TRBV15 and J usage is TRBJ2-3; 9 bases agree with TRBD2. The CDR3 consists of 17 residues. CDR1 is LNHNV and CDR2 is YYDKDF in the germline V gene (reference sequence). V dropped 1 base and J dropped 6; count of bases not matched to a gene: 11.

This chain joins TRBV7-9 and TRBJ2-7; 11 bases align to TRBD1. The CDR3 is 16 amino acids. Germline V gives CDR1 SEHNR, CDR2 FQNEAQ (reference sequence). The V segment lost 6 bases and the J segment 0 bases; nucleotides outside the gene matches: 7. In DNA, the CDR3 is TGTGCCAGCAGTTACCCCGGGACAGGGGGCTCCTACGAGCAGTACTTC. Its translation is CASSYPGTGGSYEQYF.

This chain links TRBV18 with TRBJ1-2; D might be TRBD1 (6 bases). The CDR3 extends over 16 amino acids. V was trimmed by 1 base and J by 1 base, leaving 13 bases between them. Looked up from germline, CDR1 is KGHSH and CDR2 is LQKENI. DNA of the CDR3: TGTGCCAGCTCACCACTAGGACAGCTGAATAACTATGGCTACACCTTC. Encoded protein: CASSPLGQLNNYGYTF.

The chain joins TRBV7-9 to TRBJ2-5; 14 bases fit TRBD2. The CDR3 consists of 15 residues. Germline lookup yields CDR1 SEHNR and CDR2 FQNEAQ (reference sequence). V shed 5 bases and J 5 bases; nucleotides not matched to a gene: 4. CDR3 DNA sequence: TGTGCCAGCAGCCAGGGGACTAGCGGGGGTGAGACCCAGTACTTC. Its protein is CASSQGTSGGETQYF.

As concerns this clone: One end of the junction does not line up with germline, which may come from a read error. The rearrangement uses TRBV5-4 and TRBJ1-3; weak D call: TRBD1 (5 bases). Germline V lookup: CDR1 SGHNT, CDR2 YYREEE (reference sequence). The CDR3 length is 12 residues. The CDR3 loop is CASSLRGLPLDF. The CDR3 DNA reads TGTGCCAGCAGCTTGCGGGGCCTGCCTTTAGATTTT.

Here the CDR3 DNA reads TGTGCCAGCAGCTTGAGATCTGGGTCGAGCGAGCAGTACTTC. Amino acid sequence: CASSLRSGSSEQYF. The genes are TRBV5-4 and TRBJ2-7; D ambiguous. CDR1 SGHNT and CDR2 YYREEE come from the germline V gene (reference sequence). Trimming took off 1 base at V and 6 bases at J, with 14 bases between the two ends. The CDR3 is 14 residues long.

The chain combines TRBV5-1 with TRBJ2-7; 12 nucleotides agree with TRBD1. The germline V gene encodes CDR1 SGHRS and CDR2 YFSETQ. The CDR3 is 17 residues long. V was pared by 0 bases and J by 6 bases, with 10 bases of the junction left unmatched. The CDR3 loop is CASSLEGQGAYSSEQYF. In nucleotides, the CDR3 is TGCGCCAGCAGCTTGGAGGGACAGGGGGCTTATAGTAGCGAGCAGTACTTC.

This chain uses TRBV30 with TRBJ2-7; TRBD2 agrees at 7 bases. The CDR3 sequence is 15 residues long. Germline V gives CDR1 GTSNPN, CDR2 SVGIG (reference sequence). J lost 3 bases, V lost 3 bases, and 11 bases had no gene match. The CDR3 loop is CAWSPLGGGSYEQYF. The DNA of the CDR3 is TGTGCCTGGAGCCCGCTGGGGGGAGGGAGCTACGAGCAGTACTTC.

The rearrangement links TRBV7-9 to TRBJ1-4; no firm D call. The CDR3 has 16 amino acids. V was trimmed by 1 base and J by 0 bases, leaving 9 bases between them. The germline V gene has CDR1 SEHNR and CDR2 FQNEAQ (reference sequence). In DNA form, the CDR3 reads TGTGCCAGCAGCTTAGGCTCCGGGACAACTAATGAAAAACTGTTTTTT. Amino acids: CASSLGSGTTNEKLFF. The full variable domain, its missing parts supplied by reference TRBV7-9 and TRBJ1-4, is DTGVSQNPRHKITKRGQNVTFRCDPISEHNRLYWYRQTLGQGPEFLTYFQNEAQLEKSRLLSDRFSAERPKGSFSTLEIQRTEQGDSAMYLCASSLGSGTTNEKLFFGSGTQLSVL.

V usage is TRBV18 and J usage is TRBJ2-7; 11 bases agree with TRBD2. The CDR3 consists of 16 residues. The V gene end was trimmed by 5 bases and the J gene end by 1 base; junction bases not matched to a gene: 7. CDR1 and CDR2 from the germline V gene are KGHSH and LQKENI. CDR3 DNA sequence: TGTGCCAGCTCATCGGGACTAGCGGTGCGATCCTACGAGCAGTACTTC. Protein: CASSSGLAVRSYEQYF.

This clone is a singleton in its sample. J is TRBJ1-2 and V is TRBV5-5; possible D gene TRBD1, 6 bases. Trimming took 1 base from V and 5 from J, leaving 21 bases between them. Per the germline V gene, CDR1 is SGHKS and CDR2 is YYEKEE (reference sequence). This CDR3 spans 17 amino acids. CDR3: CASSLSLKGGGGYGYTF. In nucleotides, the CDR3 is TGTGCCAGCAGCTTGAGCCTGAAGGGAGGGGGAGGATATGGCTACACCTTC.

The chain recombines TRBV5-1 with TRBJ2-7; 8 nucleotides align to TRBD1. Germline trimming cut 3 bases from V and 1 base from J; bases unmatched to any gene: 6. The CDR3 contains 15 residues. Germline CDR1 reads SGHRS; CDR2 reads YFSETQ. The CDR3 sequence: CASSSGTGSSYEQYF. DNA of the CDR3: TGCGCCAGCAGCTCAGGGACAGGTTCATCCTACGAGCAGTACTTC.

The chain employs TRBV6-5 and TRBJ2-2; 15 bases agree with TRBD2. Germline assignment: CDR1 MNHEY and CDR2 SVGAGI. The CDR3 covers 15 residues. V was clipped by 4 bases and J by 10 bases; unmatched bases: 4. The CDR3 spells CASSSGLAGGVELFF. CDR3 nucleotides: TGTGCCAGCAGTTCGGGACTAGCGGGAGGCGTGGAGCTGTTTTTT.

The chain recombines TRBV5-4 with TRBJ2-1, with D maybe TRBD2 (5 bases). The CDR3 extends over 13 amino acids. V lost 10 bases to trimming and J lost 0 bases, with 11 bases between them. Germline loops: CDR1 SGHNT, CDR2 YYREEE (reference sequence). CDR3 DNA: TGTGCCTGGACGGGAAGCTCCTACAATGAGCAGTTCTTC. It is translated as CAWTGSSYNEQFF. The entire variable domain, with the rest obtained from reference TRBV5-4 and TRBJ2-1, is as follows: ETGVTQSPTHLIKTRGQQVTLRCSSQSGHNTVSWYQQALGQGPQFIFQYYREEENGRGNFPPRFSGLQFPNYSSELNVNALELDDSALYLCAWTGSSYNEQFFGPGTRLTVL.

The V call is TRBV5-4, the J call TRBJ1-2; D is undetermined. V dropped 4 bases and J dropped 8 bases, with 18 bases sitting between them. The CDR3 covers 14 residues. Per the germline V gene, CDR1 is SGHNT and CDR2 is YYREEE (reference sequence). The CDR3 sequence is CASSPARNLGGYTF. The CDR3 nucleotides are TGTGCCAGCAGCCCCGCCAGGAATCTAGGGGGCTACACCTTC. Supplemented by reference TRBV5-4 and TRBJ1-2, the full variable domain reads ETGVTQSPTHLIKTRGQQVTLRCSSQSGHNTVSWYQQALGQGPQFIFQYYREEENGRGNFPPRFSGLQFPNYSSELNVNALELDDSALYLCASSPARNLGGYTFGSGTRLTVV.

This chain links TRBV29-1 with TRBJ1-1; D unclear. From germline, CDR1 is SQVTM and CDR2 ANQGSEA. The CDR3 is made up of 15 amino acids. Trimming left V 1 base short and J 0 bases short, with 12 bases between. The CDR3 sequence is CSVEARAGLNTEAFF. CDR3 bases: TGCAGCGTTGAAGCCCGGGCAGGCCTGAACACTGAAGCTTTCTTT.

In DNA, the CDR3 is TGTGCCAGCAGTTTATTGGGGAGGGAGCAGTACTTC. Its protein product is CASSLLGREQYF. The chain uses TRBV28 and TRBJ2-7, with D tentatively TRBD2 (6 bases). CDR1 and CDR2 (germline): MDHEN, SYDVKM. The CDR3 totals 12 residues. The V gene lost 1 base and the J gene lost 7 bases, with 8 bases spanning the gap.

This clone showed up just once. This chain links TRBV28 with TRBJ2-5; D may match TRBD1 or TRBD2 (5 bases each). Per germline, CDR1 MDHEN and CDR2 SYDVKM. The CDR3 contains 15 residues. V was trimmed by 4 bases and J by 4 bases, leaving 16 bases between them. The CDR3 DNA sequence: TGTGCCAGCAGTTCTCCGGGGCGAGGGACAGAGACCCAGTACTTC. Residues: CASSSPGRGTETQYF.

V gene TRBV18 combines with J gene TRBJ1-4; D might be TRBD1 (6 bases). The V end lost 6 bases, the J end lost 2 bases, and 10 bases lay between the germline ends. CDR3 size: 14 residues. Germline assignment: CDR1 KGHSH and CDR2 LQKENI. CDR3 bases: TGTGCCAGCTCTCGGACAGCCACTAATGAAAAACTGTTTTTT. Translating it yields CASSRTATNEKLFF.